A selection of T cell receptor beta chains follows, all from one sample in a study of blood T cell repertoires in COVID-19. Profiled with immunoSEQ multiplex PCR; TCRdb holds only in-frame clones, not every one. In the table there are tens of thousands of clones, 88% of which are singletons. Sequenced sample: PBMCs or T cells enriched from blood (not recorded which). The receptor set was obtained from a woman in her thirties or forties who had recovered from COVID-19. The CDR3 runs from the conserved cysteine through the conserved F or W. Fields, in order: D gene, V gene, J gene, clone size, CDR3 protein, CDR3 DNA. The D gene is left open where the match is weak. Where a row states a size, it is once, few, many or the class of an expanded clone; other rows omit it.

>TRBD1|TRBV24-1|TRBJ2-3|-
CATSVTGDDTQYF
TGTGCCACCAGCGTTACAGGGGACGATACGCAGTATTTT
>TRBD1|TRBV6-5|TRBJ1-4|-
CASSYRTGDNEKLFF
TGTGCCAGCAGTTACCGGACAGGGGATAATGAAAAACTGTTTTTT
>TRBD1|TRBV6-1|TRBJ2-7|-
CASSETAGGSLYEQYF
TGTGCCAGCAGTGAAACGGCAGGGGGAAGTCTCTACGAGCAGTACTTC
>TRBD1|TRBV15|TRBJ1-2|-
CATSGTGTGGDGYTF
TGTGCCACCAGCGGGACCGGGACAGGGGGAGATGGCTACACCTTC
>TRBD2|TRBV4-1|TRBJ2-4|-
CASSQGLAGGGKNIQYF
TGCGCCAGCAGCCAAGGACTAGCGGGGGGAGGCAAAAACATTCAGTACTTC
>TRBD1|TRBV27|TRBJ2-3|-
CASSLLLGQGGADTQYF
TGTGCCAGCAGTTTATTATTGGGACAGGGTGGGGCAGATACGCAGTATTTT
>TRBD2|TRBV29-1|TRBJ2-3|-
CSVEVRGAFTDTQYF
TGCAGCGTTGAAGTGCGGGGGGCCTTCACAGATACGCAGTATTTT
>-|TRBV5-1|TRBJ2-5|-
CASSSRTAQETQYF
TGCGCCAGCAGCTCCCGGACAGCTCAAGAGACCCAGTACTTC
>-|TRBV27|TRBJ1-4|-
CASSLRGGYATTNEKLFF
TGTGCCAGCAGTTTACGGGGAGGGTACGCGACAACTAATGAAAAACTGTTTTTT
>-|TRBV5-1|TRBJ1-1|-
CASSLAGQGRGGNTEAFF
TGCGCCAGCAGCTTGGCCGGTCAGGGTCGCGGCGGGAACACTGAAGCTTTCTTT
>-|TRBV7-8|TRBJ1-4|few
CASRSRGNEKLFF
TGTGCCAGCAGGTCCAGGGGTAATGAAAAACTGTTTTTT
>-|TRBV27|TRBJ2-2|-
CASSRKQGAGELFF
TGTGCCAGCAGTCGAAAACAGGGAGCCGGGGAGCTGTTTTTT
>-|TRBV25-1|TRBJ2-6|-
CASSESELTGANVLTF
TGTGCCAGCAGTGAATCGGAGTTAACTGGGGCCAACGTCCTGACTTTC
>-|TRBV9|TRBJ2-1|-
CASSAYGLEQFF
TGTGCCAGCAGCGCCTACGGACTAGAGCAGTTCTTC
>-|TRBV27|TRBJ1-6|-
CASRSLGNSPLHF
TGTGCCAGCAGGTCCCTAGGTAATTCACCCCTCCACTTT
>-|TRBV7-6|TRBJ1-5|-
CASSLSNSQPQHF
TGTGCCAGCAGCTTAAGCAATAGTCAGCCCCAGCATTTT
>-|TRBV5-1|TRBJ1-1|-
CASSNDGGRNEAFF
TGCGCCAGCAGTAACGACGGGGGACGGAATGAAGCTTTCTTT
>TRBD1|TRBV5-1|TRBJ2-3|-
CASSLGQGADTQYF
TGCGCCAGCAGCTTGGGACAGGGGGCAGATACGCAGTATTTT
>-|TRBV14|TRBJ1-1|-
CASSQERVGLAEAFF
TGTGCCAGCAGCCAAGAGAGGGTAGGGTTGGCTGAAGCTTTCTTT
>-|TRBV2|TRBJ1-5|-
CASSEAGGNQPQHF
TGTGCCAGCAGTGAAGCGGGAGGCAATCAGCCCCAGCATTTT
>TRBD1|TRBV5-1|TRBJ2-7|-
CASSLGTGSSYEQYF
TGCGCCAGCAGCTTGGGGACAGGAAGCTCCTACGAGCAGTACTTC
>-|TRBV14|TRBJ2-7|-
CASSQGFRGIYEQYF
TGTGCCAGCAGCCAAGGCTTTCGGGGGATCTACGAGCAGTACTTC
>TRBD1|TRBV19|TRBJ2-5|-
CASTPGQGQETQYF
TGTGCCAGTACTCCCGGACAGGGTCAAGAGACCCAGTACTTC
>-|TRBV6-5|TRBJ1-3|-
CASSYSTGPGNTIYF
TGTGCCAGCAGTTACTCTACAGGGCCCGGAAACACCATATATTTT
>TRBD1|TRBV5-1|TRBJ2-6|-
CASSRSGQRPGANVLTF
TGCGCCAGCAGCCGCTCGGGACAGCGCCCTGGGGCCAACGTCCTGACTTTC
>TRBD1|TRBV29-1|TRBJ1-2|-
CSVGQGASDYGYTF
TGCAGCGTCGGACAGGGGGCCAGCGACTATGGCTACACCTTC
>-|TRBV6-1|TRBJ2-1|-
CASSERGSNEQFF
TGTGCCAGCAGTGAACGGGGGAGCAATGAGCAGTTCTTC
>TRBD2|TRBV7-9|TRBJ2-5|-
CASTPDRRGGWETQYF
TGTGCCAGCACCCCGGACCGGCGGGGGGGTTGGGAGACCCAGTACTTC
>-|TRBV13|TRBJ1-2|-
CASSLGQGQPSGYTF
TGTGCCAGCAGCTTGGGGCAGGGGCAGCCCAGTGGCTACACCTTC
>TRBD2|TRBV10-3|TRBJ2-1|-
CAISEYRASQQRGEQFF
TGTGCCATCAGTGAGTATAGGGCTAGCCAGCAGCGGGGTGAGCAGTTCTTC
>-|TRBV11-3|TRBJ2-3|-
CASSYNPSSPRTDTQYF
TGTGCCAGCAGCTACAACCCCTCTAGCCCAAGGACAGATACGCAGTATTTT
>TRBD1|TRBV29-1|TRBJ2-1|-
CSAYRDRTNNEQFF
TGCAGCGCCTATCGGGACAGGACAAACAATGAGCAGTTCTTC
>-|TRBV9|TRBJ1-1|-
CASSITANTEAFF
TGTGCCAGCAGCATAACAGCGAACACTGAAGCTTTCTTT
>-|TRBV2|TRBJ1-5|once
CASSEGGAIQPQHF
TGTGCCAGCAGTGAAGGGGGCGCGATTCAGCCCCAGCATTTT
>-|TRBV7-6|TRBJ1-1|few
CASSRWGGTEAFF
TGTGCCAGCAGCCGATGGGGGGGCACTGAAGCTTTCTTT
>TRBD2|TRBV10-1|TRBJ2-1|once
CASSVSGAVYNEQFF
TGCGCCAGCAGCGTTAGCGGGGCCGTTTACAATGAGCAGTTCTTC
>-|TRBV7-9|TRBJ2-1|few
CASSLIQGWYNEQFF
TGTGCCAGCAGCTTAATCCAGGGGTGGTACAATGAGCAGTTCTTC
>-|TRBV25-1|TRBJ1-1|-
CASKCQRDTEAFF
TGTGCCAGCAAGTGCCAGCGGGACACTGAAGCTTTCTTT
>TRBD1|TRBV7-7|TRBJ2-1|-
CASSRRQGAFNEQFF
TGTGCCAGCAGTCGACGACAGGGGGCCTTCAATGAGCAGTTCTTC
>-|TRBV19|TRBJ1-2|-
CASSITMGGRAGYTF
TGTGCCAGTAGCATCACCATGGGGGGACGAGCTGGCTACACCTTC
>-|TRBV28|TRBJ2-7|-
CATKRSWGDLNEQYF
TGTGCCACCAAAAGATCGTGGGGGGATCTAAACGAGCAGTACTTC
>-|TRBV27|TRBJ2-1|-
CASSFSLVRGFNEQFF
TGTGCCAGCAGTTTTTCCCTCGTCAGGGGATTCAATGAGCAGTTCTTC
>-|TRBV15|TRBJ2-7|-
CATRVGVREQYF
TGTGCCACCAGAGTAGGGGTGAGAGAGCAGTACTTC
>TRBD1|TRBV4-1|TRBJ2-7|-
CASSQIGTGGWSYEQYF
TGCGCCAGCAGCCAAATCGGGACAGGGGGTTGGTCCTACGAGCAGTACTTC
>TRBD2|TRBV9|TRBJ2-2|few
CASSVREGITGELFF
TGTGCCAGCAGCGTCAGGGAGGGAATCACCGGGGAGCTGTTTTTT
>-|TRBV4-1|TRBJ2-7|-
CASSQAGVGYEQYF
TGCGCCAGCAGCCAAGCAGGGGTCGGCTACGAGCAGTACTTC
>-|TRBV4-1|TRBJ1-1|-
CASRGLLRNTEAFF
TGCGCCAGCCGGGGGTTGTTGAGGAACACTGAAGCTTTCTTT
>TRBD1|TRBV19|TRBJ2-2|-
CATGTGSPGELFF
TGTGCCACCGGGACAGGGAGTCCCGGGGAGCTGTTTTTT
>-|TRBV5-1|TRBJ1-3|once
CASSSNLRLSSGNTIYF
TGCGCCAGCAGCTCCAACCTGAGGCTGAGCTCTGGAAACACCATATATTTT
>-|TRBV10-3|TRBJ1-2|-
CAISDSQYYGYTF
TGTGCCATCAGTGATAGTCAATACTATGGCTACACCTTC
>TRBD1|TRBV18|TRBJ1-2|-
CASSPNRGSYTF
TGTGCCAGCTCACCGAACAGGGGAAGCTACACCTTC
>-|TRBV27|TRBJ1-5|once
CASSLRPGNQPQHF
TGTGCCAGCAGTTTGAGGCCGGGCAATCAGCCCCAGCATTTT
>-|TRBV6-1|TRBJ1-2|-
CASSESRVGYGYTF
TGTGCCAGCAGTGAGTCCAGGGTCGGCTATGGCTACACCTTC
>TRBD2|TRBV5-4|TRBJ2-5|few
CASSGTSGETQYF
TGTGCCAGCAGCGGGACTAGTGGAGAGACCCAGTACTTC
>-|TRBV5-1|TRBJ2-1|-
CASSSTPSSYNEQFF
TGCGCCAGCAGCTCGACACCGAGCTCCTACAATGAGCAGTTCTTC
>-|TRBV6-5|TRBJ1-5|-
CASSQGPNSNQPQHF
TGTGCCAGCAGTCAGGGGCCCAATAGCAATCAGCCCCAGCATTTT
>-|TRBV12-5|TRBJ2-3|once
CASGSYTDTQYF
TGTGCTAGTGGTTCGTACACAGATACGCAGTATTTT
>-|TRBV29-1|TRBJ1-6|-
CSVREGDSPLHF
TGCAGCGTCAGGGAAGGGGATTCACCCCTCCACTTT
>-|TRBV5-6|TRBJ2-7|once
CASSLGYFGGTYEQYF
TGTGCCAGCAGCTTGGGGTACTTTGGGGGGACTTACGAGCAGTACTTC